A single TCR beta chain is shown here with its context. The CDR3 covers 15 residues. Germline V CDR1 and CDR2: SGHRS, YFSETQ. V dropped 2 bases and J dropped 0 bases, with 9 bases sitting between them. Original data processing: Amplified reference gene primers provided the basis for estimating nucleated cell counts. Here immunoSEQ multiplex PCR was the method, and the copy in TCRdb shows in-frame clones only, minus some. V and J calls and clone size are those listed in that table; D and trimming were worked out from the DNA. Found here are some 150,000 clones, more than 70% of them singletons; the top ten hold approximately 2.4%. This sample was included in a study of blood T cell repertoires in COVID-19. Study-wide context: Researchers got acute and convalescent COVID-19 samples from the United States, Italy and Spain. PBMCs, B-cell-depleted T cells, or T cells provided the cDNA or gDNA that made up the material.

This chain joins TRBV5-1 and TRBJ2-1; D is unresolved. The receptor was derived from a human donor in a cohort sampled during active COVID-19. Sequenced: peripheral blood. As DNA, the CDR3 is TGCGCCAGCAGCTTACCCTTGAGCTCCTACAATGAGCAGTTCTTC. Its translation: CASSLPLSSYNEQFF.